The 9 T cell receptor beta chains listed next were all sequenced from one sample in a study of T-cell reconstitution after alpha-beta-depleted transplantation in children. Unique molecular identifiers were incorporated when the TCRbeta library was constructed. TCRdb analysed the PCR reads with MiXCR anew, one entry per CDR3 protein. The profile covers fewer than 250,000 distinct CDR3 sequences, with under 20% appearing a single time and roughly two fifths taken by the ten largest. The material sequenced was PBMCs, mostly from graft donor cells, taken 360 days after TCRalphabeta/CD19-depleted stem cell transplant. All receptors come from a male patient under 10 years old who had a stem cell transplant for acute lymphoblastic leukemia, so the T cells may come from the graft donor.

In this sample, this clonotype turned up many times. This chain connects TRBV2 to TRBJ2-5; D uncertain. V lost 2 bases and J 4 bases, leaving 8 bases between the germline ends. Germline V gene sequence: CDR1 SNHLY, CDR2 FYNNEI. CDR3 length: 13 amino acids. As DNA, the CDR3 is TGTGCCAGCAGTGAAATTGCTCGAGAGACCCAGTACTTC. This codes for CASSEIARETQYF.

The sample holds many counts of this clonotype. The genes are TRBV6-1 and TRBJ1-1; D perhaps matches TRBD1 (5 bases). Germline-derived CDR1 and CDR2 are MNHNS and SASEGT. The CDR3 loop spans 12 amino acids. Deletions cut 8 bases from V and 5 bases from J, with 12 bases between. CDR3: CASARGTTEAFF. The CDR3 coding sequence is TGTGCCAGCGCTAGAGGGACTACTGAAGCTTTCTTT.

This clonotype has at least ten counts. V is TRBV6-2 or TRBV6-3 and J is TRBJ1-1; D not resolved. Trimming took 8 bases from V and 2 from J, leaving 12 bases between them. The CDR3 totals 13 residues. The germline CDR1 and CDR2 sequences are MNHEY and SVGEGT. CDR3 nucleotide sequence: TGTGCCAGCCATCCGACATACAACACTGAAGCTTTCTTT. It encodes CASHPTYNTEAFF.

The genes are TRBV13 and TRBJ1-2; D might be TRBD1 (5 bases). The CDR3 totals 14 residues. The germline V and J ends were trimmed by 1 base and 3 bases, with 9 bases remaining between them. CDR1 is PRHDT and CDR2 is FYEKMQ in the germline V gene (reference sequence). The CDR3 loop reads CASSLVREDYGYTF. The CDR3, as DNA: TGTGCCAGCAGCTTAGTCAGGGAAGACTATGGCTACACCTTC.

The CDR3 nucleotides read TGTGCCAGCAGTTTATCCCCCCAGGGGGCCACTGAAGCTTTCTTT. Amino acids: CASSLSPQGATEAFF. This chain uses TRBV12-3 or TRBV12-4 with TRBJ1-1; 8 bases are shared with TRBD1. The CDR3 loop spans 15 amino acids. J gave up 4 bases and V 2 bases, and 6 bases lay outside the gene matches.

This clonotype was seen a handful of times. This chain connects TRBV5-5 to TRBJ2-2, with TRBD1 matching 7 bases. CDR3 size: 17 residues. V dropped 6 bases and J dropped 4; count of bases not matched to a gene: 15. Per germline, CDR1 SGHKS and CDR2 YYEKEE (reference sequence). In DNA, the CDR3 is TGTGCCAGCACCACCTTCCCAGAGGGGGCCGGCACCGGGGAGCTGTTTTTT. The encoded protein is CASTTFPEGAGTGELFF. The full variable domain, its missing parts supplied by reference TRBV5-5 and TRBJ2-2, is DAGVTQSPTHLIKTRGQQVTLRCSPISGHKSVSWYQQVLGQGPQFIFQYYEKEERGRGNFPDRFSARQFPNYSSELNVNALLLGDSALYLCASTTFPEGAGTGELFFGEGSRLTVL.

The rearrangement links TRBV7-8 to TRBJ2-3; D call uncertain. This CDR3 has 14 amino acids. The germline gives CDR1 SGHVS, CDR2 FQNEAQ. V lost 2 bases, J lost 4 bases, and 10 bases lay in between. The CDR3 sequence: CASSLIHDSDTQYF. CDR3 in DNA: TGTGCCAGCAGCTTAATCCACGATTCAGATACGCAGTATTTT.

The rearrangement links TRBV5-1 to TRBJ2-3, with 9 bases that match TRBD2. Germline CDR1 and CDR2: SGHRS and YFSETQ. This CDR3 has 17 amino acids. With 0 bases clipped from V and 3 bases from J, the junction kept 8 bases outside the gene matches. The CDR3, as DNA: TGCGCCAGCAGCTTGGGCGGGGGGGCCAGTCCGACAGATACGCAGTATTTT. Translating gives CASSLGGGASPTDTQYF.

This clonotype has ten or more counts. The V call is TRBV28, the J call TRBJ2-4; D perhaps matches TRBD2 (6 bases). Trimming removed 7 bases at V and 6 bases at J, with 13 bases between. CDR1 MDHEN and CDR2 SYDVKM come from the germline V gene. CDR3 length equals 13 residues. The CDR3 reads CASTPGALNIQYF. CDR3 bases: TGTGCCAGCACACCGGGAGCCTTAAACATTCAGTACTTC.